A single sample gave rise to the 5 T cell receptor beta chains below, sequenced in a study of regulatory T cells in long-lasting Graves disease. The time point was: newly diagnosed GD, antithyroid drugs for less than 3 months. Construction of the TCR library relied on RNA isolated from PBMCs. The authors built TCR beta libraries using iRepertoire HTBI primers and Arm-PCR of CDR3 regions. TCRdb redid the calling of the multiplex PCR reads with MiXCR, one entry per CDR3 protein. The repertoire includes some 500,000 distinct CDR3 sequences, about 16% of them detected once, and around a quarter sits in the top ten. The same data also contributed to another study, on T cells in Graves' hyperthyroidism and ophthalmopathy.

The sample consisted of peripheral blood mononuclear cells (PBMCs), taken at new diagnosis, from a patient treated with antithyroid drugs. These TCRs come from a woman aged 40 to 65 with Graves disease.

This CDR3 reads CASGLSPMNTEAFF. CDR3 bases: TGTGCTAGTGGTTTATCACCTATGAACACTGAAGCTTTCTTT. This chain uses TRBV12-5 with TRBJ1-1; D unclear. This CDR3 region has 14 residues. The V and J ends lost 3 bases and 0 bases respectively, with 8 bases between them. Germline V gene lookup returns CDR1 LGHNT and CDR2 FRNRAP.

The CDR3 bases are TGTGCCAGCAAGGAGACAATAGGGGTGGGGCAGCCCCAGCATTTT. Its protein product is CASKETIGVGQPQHF. This chain connects TRBV16 to TRBJ1-5; possibly TRBD1 for D (5 bases). The CDR3 is made up of 15 amino acids. The V gene lost 7 bases and the J gene lost 7 bases, with 20 bases spanning the gap. Germline CDR1 reads KGHSY; CDR2 reads FQNENV.

A word on this clonotype: A single base separates this from a much larger clone, so it may be a read error. CDR3 in amino acids: CASSPGGGQYNEQYF. The CDR3, as DNA: TGTGCCAGCAGCCCGGGGGGGGGACAGTACAATGAGCAGTACTTC. The V gene is TRBV7-2, the J gene TRBJ2-7; weak D call: TRBD2 (8 bases). Trimming took off 5 bases at V and 7 bases at J, with 21 bases between the two ends. Germline V gene data show CDR1 as SGHTA and CDR2 as FQGNSA. The CDR3 extends over 15 amino acids.

This clonotype was counted at least ten times. J is TRBJ1-1 and V is TRBV28; D gene ambiguous. The CDR3 is made up of 11 amino acids. The germline V and J ends were trimmed by 1 base and 6 bases, with 3 bases remaining between them. CDR1 is MDHEN, CDR2 SYDVKM, per germline. The CDR3 DNA is TGTGCCAGCAGTTTATTCGCTGAAGCTTTCTTT. It specifies CASSLFAEAFF.

This chain uses TRBV10-3 with TRBJ2-7, with TRBD1 matching over 9 bases. Germline assignment: CDR1 ENHRY and CDR2 SYGVKD. Trimming at V came to 6 bases and at J to 2 bases, leaving 5 bases not matched to a gene. This CDR3 contains 14 residues. CDR3 in amino acids: CAISTGGLTYEQYF. For the CDR3, the DNA is TGTGCCATCAGCACAGGGGGCTTAACCTACGAGCAGTACTTC.